This TCR beta chain comes out of a study of response to subunit inactivated influenza vaccine. Findings and limits, study-wide: There was a suggestion from the authors that each seasonal influenza vaccination recruits few new T cells.

The V gene's germline CDR1 is MNHNS and CDR2 SASEGT. This CDR3 comprises 15 residues. Details on this clonotype: Antigen: not known. A much larger clone differs by one base, so this may be a read error.

TCRdb analysed the RT-PCR reads with MiXCR anew, one entry per CDR3 protein. The repertoire holds more than 600,000 distinct CDR3 sequences, approximately 17% seen once, with 11% in the top ten. This TCR derives from a man aged 50 to 60 who received an inactivated influenza vaccine. The input for sequencing was PBMCs from blood, taken roughly 5 days after vaccination. The rearrangement uses TRBV6-1 and TRBJ2-3; D possibly matches TRBD1 or TRBD2 (5 bases each). This chain's CDR3 is CASSPGAPNTDMQYF. CDR3 in DNA: TGTGCCAGTTCCCCCGGGGCGCCTAACACAGATATGCAGTATTTT.